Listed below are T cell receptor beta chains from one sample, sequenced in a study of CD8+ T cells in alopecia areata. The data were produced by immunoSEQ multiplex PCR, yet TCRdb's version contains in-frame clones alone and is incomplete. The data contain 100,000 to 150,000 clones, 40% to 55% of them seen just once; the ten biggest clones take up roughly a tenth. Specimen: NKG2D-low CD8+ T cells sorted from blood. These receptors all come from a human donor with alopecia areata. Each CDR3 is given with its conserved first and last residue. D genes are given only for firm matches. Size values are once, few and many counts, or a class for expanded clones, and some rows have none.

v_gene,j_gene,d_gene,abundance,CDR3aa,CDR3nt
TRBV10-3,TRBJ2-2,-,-,CAISEGGGDAGELFF,TGTGCCATCAGTGAAGGCGGAGGGGATGCCGGGGAGCTGTTTTTT
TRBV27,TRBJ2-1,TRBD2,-,CASSRRGESYNEQFF,TGTGCCAGCAGTAGGCGGGGGGAGTCCTACAATGAGCAGTTCTTC
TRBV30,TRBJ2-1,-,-,CAWTDANEQFF,TGTGCCTGGACCGATGCCAATGAGCAGTTCTTC
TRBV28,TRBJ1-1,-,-,CASSFDRTGTFF,TGTGCCAGCAGTTTCGATAGAACCGGGACTTTCTTT
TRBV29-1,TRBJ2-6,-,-,CSVEGLDWGAGANVLTF,TGCAGCGTTGAAGGTCTAGACTGGGGAGCTGGGGCCAACGTCCTGACTTTC
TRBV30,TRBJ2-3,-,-,CAWSPGLGDTDTQYF,TGTGCCTGGAGTCCGGGACTGGGGGACACAGATACGCAGTATTTT
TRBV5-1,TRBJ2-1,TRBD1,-,CASSRRDRDYNEQFF,TGCGCCAGCAGCCGCCGGGACAGAGATTACAATGAGCAGTTCTTC
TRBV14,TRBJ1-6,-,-,CASSQSQWNSPLHF,TGTGCCAGCAGCCAATCTCAGTGGAATTCACCCCTCCACTTT
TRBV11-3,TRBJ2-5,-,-,CASSLMPQETQYF,TGTGCCAGCAGCTTAATGCCTCAAGAGACCCAGTACTTC
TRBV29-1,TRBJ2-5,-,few,CSVFEAANPSQETQYF,TGCAGCGTCTTCGAGGCCGCCAACCCCTCTCAAGAGACCCAGTACTTC
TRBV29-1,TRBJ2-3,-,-,CSVGSGEGDTQYF,TGCAGCGTTGGTTCGGGAGAGGGAGATACGCAGTATTTT
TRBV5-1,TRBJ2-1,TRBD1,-,CASSGTGGYNEQFF,TGCGCCAGCAGCGGGACAGGGGGGTACAATGAGCAGTTCTTC
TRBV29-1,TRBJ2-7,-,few,CSVEDLGRGSYEQYF,TGCAGCGTTGAAGACCTAGGAAGGGGCTCCTACGAGCAGTACTTC
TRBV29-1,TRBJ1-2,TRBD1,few,CSVGGGRGPGGYTF,TGCAGCGTTGGGGGCGGCAGGGGGCCGGGTGGCTACACCTTC
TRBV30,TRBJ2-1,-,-,CAWSRSGNSNEQFF,TGTGCCTGGAGTAGATCAGGGAATTCTAATGAGCAGTTCTTC
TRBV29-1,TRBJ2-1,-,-,CSVEGDYNEQFF,TGCAGCGTTGAAGGGGACTACAATGAGCAGTTCTTC
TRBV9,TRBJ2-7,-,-,CASSVGGDSYEQYF,TGTGCCAGCAGCGTAGGGGGAGATTCCTACGAGCAGTACTTC
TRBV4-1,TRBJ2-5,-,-,CASSPAPLARETQYF,TGCGCCAGCAGCCCAGCCCCGCTGGCCAGAGAGACCCAGTACTTC
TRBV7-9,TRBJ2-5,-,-,CASARRATVETQYF,TGTGCCAGCGCCCGGCGAGCGACGGTGGAGACCCAGTACTTC
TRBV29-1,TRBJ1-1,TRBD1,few,CSVEVLGQGLFF,TGCAGCGTTGAGGTTCTGGGACAGGGTCTTTTCTTT
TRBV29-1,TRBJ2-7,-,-,CSVTTTGNEQYF,TGCAGCGTCACCACCACAGGGAACGAGCAGTACTTC
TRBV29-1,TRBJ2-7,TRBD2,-,CSVTSGRTGEQYF,TGCAGCGTTACTAGCGGGAGGACGGGAGAGCAGTACTTC
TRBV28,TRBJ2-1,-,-,CASGPIETGDNEQFF,TGTGCCAGCGGACCTATAGAAACGGGGGACAATGAGCAGTTCTTC
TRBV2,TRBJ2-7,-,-,CAGSSGIYEQYF,TGTGCCGGCTCCTCAGGGATCTACGAGCAGTACTTC
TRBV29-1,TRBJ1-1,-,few,CSVTRQGNTEAFF,TGCAGCGTTACCCGTCAGGGGAACACTGAAGCTTTCTTT
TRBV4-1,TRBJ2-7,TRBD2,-,CASSQDASGSYEQYF,TGCGCCAGCAGCCAAGATGCCAGCGGGAGTTACGAGCAGTACTTC
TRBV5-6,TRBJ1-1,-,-,CASTSTGLYGAFF,TGTGCCAGCACCTCGACAGGCCTTTACGGGGCTTTCTTT
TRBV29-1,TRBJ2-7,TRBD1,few,CSVIGQGSAYEQYF,TGCAGCGTAATAGGACAGGGGAGCGCCTACGAGCAGTACTTC
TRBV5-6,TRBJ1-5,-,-,CASSFWGSQPQHF,TGTGCCAGCAGCTTTTGGGGGAGTCAGCCCCAGCATTTT
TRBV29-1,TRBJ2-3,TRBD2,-,CSVGGTTALDTQYF,TGCAGCGTTGGAGGGACTACAGCGTTGGATACGCAGTATTTT
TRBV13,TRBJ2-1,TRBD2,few,CASSPSGGPHNEQFF,TGTGCCAGCAGCCCAAGCGGGGGGCCTCACAATGAGCAGTTCTTC
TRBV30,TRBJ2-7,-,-,CAWSVGGDVYEQYF,TGTGCCTGGAGTGTAGGGGGGGACGTCTACGAGCAGTACTTC
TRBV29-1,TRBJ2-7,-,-,CSVNRVALASLYEQYF,TGCAGCGTCAACAGGGTAGCCCTAGCTTCCCTCTACGAGCAGTACTTC
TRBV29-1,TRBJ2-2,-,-,CSGRGGGRDTGELFF,TGCAGCGGCCGAGGAGGGGGGCGCGACACCGGGGAGCTGTTTTTT
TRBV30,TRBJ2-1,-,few,CAWSVRENEQFF,TGTGCCTGGAGTGTTCGGGAGAATGAGCAGTTCTTC
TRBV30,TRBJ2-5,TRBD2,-,CACGLAEKFQETQYF,TGTGCCTGCGGACTAGCGGAGAAATTCCAAGAGACCCAGTACTTC
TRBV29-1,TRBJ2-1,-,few,CSVDEQFF,TGCAGCGTTGATGAGCAGTTCTTC
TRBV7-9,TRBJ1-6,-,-,CASSRDGINSPLHF,TGTGCCAGCAGCCGAGACGGAATTAATTCACCCCTCCACTTT
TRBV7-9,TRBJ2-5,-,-,CASSQEETQYF,TGTGCCAGCAGCCAAGAAGAGACCCAGTACTTC
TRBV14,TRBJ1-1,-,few,CASSRSGGGPEAFF,TGTGCCAGCAGCCGCTCGGGCGGGGGTCCTGAAGCTTTCTTT
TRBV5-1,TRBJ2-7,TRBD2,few,CASSSGLADFEQYF,TGCGCCAGCAGCAGTGGACTAGCGGACTTCGAGCAGTACTTC
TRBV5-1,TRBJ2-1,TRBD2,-,CASSSGLAGDNEQFF,TGCGCCAGCAGCTCGGGACTAGCGGGTGACAATGAGCAGTTCTTC
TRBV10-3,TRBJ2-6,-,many,CAISDSEGSGANVLTF,TGTGCCATCAGTGACAGTGAAGGCTCTGGGGCCAACGTCCTGACTTTC